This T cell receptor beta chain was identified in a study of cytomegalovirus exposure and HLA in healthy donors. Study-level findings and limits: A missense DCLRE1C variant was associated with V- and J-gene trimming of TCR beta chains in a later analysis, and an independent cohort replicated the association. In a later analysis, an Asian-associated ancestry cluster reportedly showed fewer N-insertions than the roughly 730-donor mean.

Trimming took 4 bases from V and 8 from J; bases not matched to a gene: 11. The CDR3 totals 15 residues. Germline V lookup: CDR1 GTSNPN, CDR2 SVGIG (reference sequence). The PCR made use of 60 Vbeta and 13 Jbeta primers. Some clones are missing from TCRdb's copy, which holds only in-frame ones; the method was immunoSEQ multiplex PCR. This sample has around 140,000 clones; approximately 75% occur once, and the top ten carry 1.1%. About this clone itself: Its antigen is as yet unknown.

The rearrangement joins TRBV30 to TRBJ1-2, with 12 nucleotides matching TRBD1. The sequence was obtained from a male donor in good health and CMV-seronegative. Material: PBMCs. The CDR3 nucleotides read TGTGCCTGGAACTTACCGGGACAGGGGGCGCGGGGCTACACCTTC. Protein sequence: CAWNLPGQGARGYTF.